Shown below are 21 T cell receptor beta chains from a single sample sequenced in a study of blood T cells in healthy people across ages. Next came a second PCR, run for about 7 to 12 cycles, which used a sample-barcoded 5' primer along with a J-beta primer mix. TCRdb re-called the 5' RACE reads with MiXCR, one entry per CDR3 protein. The sample consists of 750,000 to 950,000 distinct CDR3 sequences, approximately 55% of them appearing once. Sample: blood. These receptors were obtained from a man older than 75 in good health.

The V and J genes are TRBV2 and TRBJ2-7, with 9 bases aligning to TRBD1. Germline V gene lookup returns CDR1 SNHLY and CDR2 FYNNEI. Losses at the gene ends were 5 bases for V and 4 bases for J; bases not matched to a gene: 6. CDR3 length: 14 residues. The CDR3 nucleotides are TGTGCCAGCAGTACATCCGGGACAGGGTACGAGCAGTACTTC. Protein product: CASSTSGTGYEQYF.

V gene TRBV13 combines with J gene TRBJ2-3; 11 positions agree with TRBD2. CDR3 length: 15 amino acids. With V trimmed by 3 bases and J by 4 bases, 3 bases remained unmatched. Germline V gives CDR1 PRHDT, CDR2 FYEKMQ (reference sequence). DNA for the CDR3: TGTGCCAGCAGCTTTAGCGGGAGGGATGCAGATACGCAGTATTTT. Translating it yields CASSFSGRDADTQYF.

This rearrangement joins TRBV12-3 or TRBV12-4 to TRBJ1-2, with D unclear. Trimming pared 3 bases from V and 3 bases from J, leaving 8 bases between. CDR3 length: 13 amino acids. The DNA for the CDR3 is TGTGCCAGCAGTTTTGTCGGATACTATGGCTACACCTTC. Translation gives CASSFVGYYGYTF.

This clonotype occurred a few times. The DNA of the CDR3 is TGCAGTGCTAGGGACGGGACTAGGTCTAAGCAAGAGTACTTC. It is translated as CSARDGTRSKQEYF. The chain joins TRBV20-1 to TRBJ2-5, with TRBD2 matching 8 bases. The CDR3 contains 14 residues. Germline lookup yields CDR1 DFQATT and CDR2 SNEGSKA (reference sequence). J lost 12 bases, V lost 3 bases, and 15 bases had no gene match.

The rearrangement joins TRBV7-9 to TRBJ2-5; D is perhaps TRBD2 (5 bases). The V gene's germline CDR1 is SEHNR and CDR2 FQNEAQ (reference sequence). Trimming cost V 5 bases and J 2 bases, with 15 bases left between them. The CDR3 sequence is 15 residues long. DNA of the CDR3: TGTGCCAGCAGCAGCGAGGTAGGACTTCAAGAGACCCAGTACTTC. This encodes CASSSEVGLQETQYF.

Turning to this clonotype: One end of the junction fails to match germline, which may point to a read error. The V call is TRBV5-1, the J call TRBJ2-1; TRBD2 matches 12 bases. Gene TRBJ2-7 matches the end of the DNA better, so the J call may be wrong. This CDR3 is built from 16 residues. The germline gives CDR1 SGHRS, CDR2 YFSETQ. As DNA, the CDR3 is TGCGTCAGCTCACCGGAAGGACTAGCGGGACACTACGAGCAGTACTTC. Translated: CVSSPEGLAGHYEQYF.

The gene calls are TRBV20-1 and TRBJ1-2; 7 bases are a match to TRBD1. The CDR3 is 13 amino acids. The V gene end was trimmed by 1 base and the J gene end by 7 bases; junction bases not matched to a gene: 6. The germline CDR1 and CDR2 sequences are DFQATT and SNEGSKA (reference sequence). The CDR3 loop reads CSARAQGIGGYTF. The CDR3 region has the DNA TGCAGTGCTAGAGCACAGGGGATCGGTGGCTACACCTTC.

The chain links TRBV29-1 to TRBJ1-4; D may be TRBD1 (6 bases). V shed 4 bases and J shed 6 bases, with 12 bases lying between them. The CDR3 has 13 amino acids. The germline V gene encodes CDR1 SQVTM and CDR2 ANQGSEA. Here the CDR3 DNA reads TGCAGCGTTGGACAGGTTGGAGATGAAAAACTGTTTTTT. As protein: CSVGQVGDEKLFF.

This rearrangement joins TRBV21-1 to TRBJ2-1; TRBD2 is the table's D call, not checked against the DNA. TRBV21-1 is a pseudogene segment. This CDR3 is built from 14 residues. CDR3 amino acids: CASSKGETYNEQFF. The CDR3, as DNA: TGTGCCAGCAGCAAAGGGGAGACCTACAATGAGCAGTTCTTC.

The chain carries TRBV28 and TRBJ2-7; D may be TRBD1 (6 bases). The CDR3 covers 15 residues. From germline, CDR1 is MDHEN and CDR2 SYDVKM. Trimming removed 1 base at V and 2 bases at J, with 12 bases between. The CDR3 nucleotides read TGTGCCAGCAGTTTATTTCGGGACATGACCTACGAGCAGTACTTC. Translating gives CASSLFRDMTYEQYF.

This clonotype was recorded many times. CDR3 DNA sequence: TGCAGCGTTTTGACAGGGTACGAGCAGTACTTC. It encodes CSVLTGYEQYF. The V call is TRBV29-1, the J call TRBJ2-7, with 7 bases aligning to TRBD1. The germline gives CDR1 SQVTM, CDR2 ANQGSEA. CDR3 length equals 11 residues. V gave up 5 bases and J gave up 4 bases; unmatched junction bases: 2.

CDR3 bases: TGTGCCAGCAGCGTAGGAAATAGCATAGGTGAGCAGTACTTC. As protein: CASSVGNSIGEQYF. This rearrangement joins TRBV9 to TRBJ2-5; D remains unclear. V was pared by 0 bases and J by 11 bases, with 17 bases between. Germline CDR1 is SGDLS and CDR2 is YYNGEE. This CDR3 spans 14 amino acids. Complete variable domain (other parts from reference TRBV9 and TRBJ2-5): DSGVTQTPKHLITATGQRVTLRCSPRSGDLSVYWYQQSLDQGLQFLIQYYNGEERAKGNILERFSAQQFPDLHSELNLSSLELGDSALYFCASSVGNSIGEQYFGPGTRLLVL.

This chain connects TRBV3-1 to TRBJ2-3; TRBD2 agrees at 7 bases. V trimming: 1 base; J trimming: 6 bases; junction bases outside the gene matches: 10. The CDR3 has 16 residues. CDR1 is LGHDT, CDR2 YNNKEL, per germline (reference sequence). CDR3 nucleotides: TGTGCCAGCAGCCAAGTCGGATGGGGGAGGGATGATACGCAGTATTTT. Translation gives CASSQVGWGRDDTQYF.

This clonotype was detected only once. The chain employs TRBV7-6 and TRBJ2-6; maybe TRBD1 (6 bases). Germline values: CDR1 SGHVS, CDR2 FNYEAQ. The V end lost 6 bases, the J end lost 1 base, and 22 bases lay between the germline ends. This CDR3 has 19 residues. CDR3 coding DNA: TGTGCCAGCAGTAGATATGGGACAAAGGAGTCTTCTGGGGCCAACGTCCTGACTTTC. Amino acids: CASSRYGTKESSGANVLTF.

V and J are TRBV11-2 and TRBJ1-2, with D perhaps TRBD1 (5 bases). CDR1 SGHAT and CDR2 FQNNGV come from the germline V gene. The CDR3 totals 16 residues. V gave up 2 bases and J gave up 0 bases, with 13 bases separating them. The CDR3 coding sequence is TGTGCCAGCAGCTTAATCTCGGGGCGTGCTAACTATGGCTACACCTTC. Amino acid sequence: CASSLISGRANYGYTF. The full variable domain, its missing parts supplied by reference TRBV11-2 and TRBJ1-2, is EAGVAQSPRYKIIEKRQSVAFWCNPISGHATLYWYQQILGQGPKLLIQFQNNGVVDDSQLPKDRFSAERLKGVDSTLKIQPAKLEDSAVYLCASSLISGRANYGYTFGSGTRLTVV.

The V gene is TRBV10-2, the J gene TRBJ2-3; 11 bases match TRBD2. In germline, CDR1 is WSHSY, CDR2 SAAADI. The J segment lost 14 bases and the V segment lost 4 bases, leaving 17 bases of the junction unmatched. This CDR3 comprises 16 residues. The CDR3: CASSASGTSGGRYAYF. The CDR3 DNA sequence: TGCGCCAGCAGTGCCAGCGGGACTAGCGGCGGCAGATACGCGTATTTT.

CDR3 amino acids: CSVGDTPSEAAFF. In DNA form, the CDR3 reads TGCAGCGTTGGGGACACTCCCTCAGAGGCAGCTTTCTTT. This chain connects TRBV29-1 to TRBJ1-1; maybe TRBD1 (6 bases). V was pared by 4 bases and J by 10 bases, with 19 bases between. In germline, CDR1 is SQVTM, CDR2 ANQGSEA. This CDR3 has 13 amino acids.

The chain recombines TRBV6-5 with TRBJ1-2; TRBD1 aligns across 7 bases. Unmatched junction bases numbered 20, after V lost 5 bases and J lost 8 bases. Germline V gene sequence: CDR1 MNHEY, CDR2 SVGAGI. There are 17 residues in the CDR3. The CDR3 loop reads CASSTLAQGLNSLGYTF. The CDR3 DNA reads TGTGCCAGCAGTACTCTCGCACAGGGGTTGAATTCGTTAGGCTACACCTTC.

The chain joins TRBV11-1 to TRBJ2-2; no firm D call. Trimming stripped 4 bases from V and 2 bases from J, with 11 bases between. The CDR3 has 15 amino acids. CDR1 and CDR2 from the germline V gene are SGHAT and FQDESV (reference sequence). The DNA of the CDR3 is TGTGCCAGCAGCTCAGGATTCAGAAACACCGGGGAGCTGTTTTTT. Its translation is CASSSGFRNTGELFF.

This rearrangement joins TRBV10-3 to TRBJ1-2, with TRBD1 matching over 9 bases. Germline CDR1 and CDR2: ENHRY and SYGVKD. There are 16 residues in the CDR3. V lost 2 bases and J lost 5; bases outside the gene matches: 9. CDR3 sequence: CAISEPAGQGLYGYTF. CDR3 bases: TGTGCCATCAGTGAGCCGGCCGGACAGGGGCTTTATGGCTACACCTTC.

The CDR3 DNA sequence: TGTGCCAGCAGTTCTCGATTAAAAGAGACCCAGTACTTC. Translated, it gives CASSSRLKETQYF. This rearrangement joins TRBV12-3 or TRBV12-4 to TRBJ2-5; D is uncertain. The CDR3 is 13 residues long. V was clipped by 4 bases and J by 3 bases, with 9 bases between them.